Below, 5 T cell receptor beta chains from the same sample are listed, as sequenced in a study of early T cells in non-severe SARS-CoV-2 infection. Each CDR3 protein is one row after TCRdb ran MiXCR on the 5' RACE reads. The sample includes under 70,000 distinct CDR3 sequences, 5.9% of them seen just once. The starting material was whole blood, obtained at baseline. These receptors all stem from an adult who was a healthcare worker with PCR-confirmed SARS-CoV-2 infection or an uninfected control (not recorded which).

This rearrangement joins TRBV24-1 to TRBJ2-3, with 16 bases fitting TRBD2. CDR1 is KGHDR and CDR2 is SFDVKD in the germline V gene. V trimming: 3 bases; J trimming: 10 bases; junction bases outside the gene matches: 9. This CDR3 spans 17 amino acids. CDR3 DNA: TGTGCCACCAGTGATCTAGCCGGGACTAGCGGGAGGGCCGCGCAGTATTTT. Protein: CATSDLAGTSGRAAQYF.

This clonotype was found many times. The chain carries TRBV3-1 and TRBJ2-7, with 9 bases lining up with TRBD2. The trim removed 3 bases at V and 0 bases at J, leaving 3 bases unmatched. The CDR3 contains 15 residues. Per germline, CDR1 LGHDT and CDR2 YNNKEL (reference sequence). CDR3 nucleotides: TGTGCCAGCAGCCATCGACTAGCGGCCTCCTACGAGCAGTACTTC. It is translated as CASSHRLAASYEQYF.

This clonotype was detected ten times or more. The chain carries TRBV5-6 and TRBJ2-7; D unresolved. Trimming cost V 0 bases and J 2 bases, with 9 bases left between them. This CDR3 is 14 amino acids long. CDR1 and CDR2 from the germline V gene are SGHDT and YYEEEE. DNA of the CDR3: TGTGCCAGCAGCTTGGGGGCGGCTCCCTACGAGCAGTACTTC. Residues: CASSLGAAPYEQYF.

The J gene is TRBJ2-2, the V gene TRBV4-3, with TRBD2 matching over 8 bases. CDR3 length: 19 amino acids. The V gene's germline CDR1 is LGHNA and CDR2 YSLEER. V trimming: 0 bases; J trimming: 5 bases; junction bases outside the gene matches: 14. The CDR3 loop is CASSQELRMAGGGTGELFF. Written as DNA, the CDR3 is TGCGCCAGCAGCCAAGAATTAAGAATGGCGGGAGGTGGTACCGGGGAGCTGTTTTTT.

This clonotype was counted only a few times. The rearrangement links TRBV29-1 to TRBJ1-1; D unresolved. V lost 8 bases to trimming and J lost 0 bases, with 7 bases between them. The CDR3 spans 11 residues. Germline-derived CDR1 and CDR2 are SQVTM and ANQGSEA. CDR3 DNA: TGCAGCCTAGGCCTGAACACTGAAGCTTTCTTT. This translates into CSLGLNTEAFF.